This T cell receptor beta chain was sequenced for a study of blood T cells in healthy people across ages. Broader study findings: Diversity was higher, and naive CD4+ cells more numerous, in long-lived donors than in aged donors.

The CDR3 has 12 amino acids. Trimming left V 4 bases short and J 8 bases short, with 11 bases between. Germline CDR1 and CDR2: MRHNA and SNTAGT. The second PCR ran about 6 to 11 cycles with a sample-barcoded 5' primer and J-beta primers. TCRdb recomputed calls from the 5' RACE reads with MiXCR, one row per CDR3 protein. This table holds over 1,500,000 distinct CDR3 sequences, around 42% found once. The sample holds a few counts of this clonotype. As yet, its antigen is unknown. The chain couples TRBV6-4 to TRBJ1-2; a weak D match, TRBD1 (5 bases). The specimen sequenced was blood. The TCR comes from a human donor in good health. CDR3 region: CASSGDDRGYTF. DNA of the CDR3: TGTGCCAGCAGTGGGGACGATCGAGGCTACACCTTC.